Below, 19 T cell receptor beta chains from the same sample are listed, as sequenced in a study of T cells in Graves' hyperthyroidism and ophthalmopathy. Using RNA transcripts as the source, TCR beta CDR3 regions were amplified. Researchers ran a first-round RT-PCR on the TCR CDR3 using the HTBI primer set. TCRdb redid the calling of the multiplex PCR reads with MiXCR, one entry per CDR3 protein. The sample contains some 620,000 distinct CDR3 sequences, 16% of which appear only once. The sequencing sample was made of blood. These receptors all come from a woman in her twenties or thirties with Graves' hyperthyroidism.

This clonotype was seen many times. This chain uses TRBV7-6 with TRBJ2-3; D remains unclear. Germline V CDR1 and CDR2: SGHVS, FNYEAQ. The V end was cut by 5 bases, the J end by 0 bases, with 9 bases between. This CDR3 has 14 amino acids. This CDR3 is CASSLRRSTDTQYF. Written as DNA, the CDR3 is TGTGCCAGCAGCCTAAGACGGAGCACAGATACGCAGTATTTT.

The chain employs TRBV29-1 and TRBJ1-1, with no clear D. Germline V CDR1 and CDR2: SQVTM, ANQGSEA. V dropped 3 bases and J dropped 1 base, with 6 bases sitting between them. The CDR3 consists of 12 residues. The CDR3 loop reads CSVDGENTEAFF. The DNA for the CDR3 is TGCAGCGTTGATGGGGAGAACACTGAAGCTTTCTTT.

This clonotype was detected ten times or more. For the CDR3, the DNA is TGTGCCAGCAGCCCTGCGGGGGGGGCCAACAATGAGCAGTTCTTC. Translation gives CASSPAGGANNEQFF. The chain combines TRBV6-1 with TRBJ2-1; 9 positions match TRBD2. The CDR3 runs to 15 residues. Germline V gene sequence: CDR1 MNHNS, CDR2 SASEGT. The V gene end was trimmed by 6 bases and the J gene end by 5 bases; junction bases not matched to a gene: 8.

This clonotype has at least ten counts. The V gene is TRBV12-3 or TRBV12-4, the J gene TRBJ1-1, with TRBD1 matching over 10 bases. CDR3 size: 15 residues. The V segment lost 6 bases and the J segment 3 bases; nucleotides outside the gene matches: 7. In DNA form, the CDR3 reads TGTGCCAGCAGCTCCTCGACAGGGGGCTACACTGAAGCTTTCTTT. It is translated as CASSSSTGGYTEAFF.

This clonotype came up a few times. This chain links TRBV5-6 with TRBJ2-2, with D perhaps TRBD1 (6 bases). The CDR3 has 17 residues. Germline CDR1 reads SGHDT; CDR2 reads YYEEEE. Between the trimmed V and J ends, which lost 2 bases and 6 bases, there was a span of 20 bases. This CDR3 is CASSFPLGGPSPGELFF. DNA for the CDR3: TGTGCCAGCAGCTTCCCCTTAGGGGGACCCTCTCCCGGGGAGCTGTTTTTT.

This clonotype was recorded many times. The rearrangement links TRBV3-1 to TRBJ2-2; D is unclear. Trimming pared 0 bases from V and 1 base from J, leaving 3 bases between. The CDR3 loop spans 14 amino acids. Germline V CDR1 and CDR2: LGHDT, YNNKEL (reference sequence). CDR3 sequence (DNA): TGTGCCAGCAGCCAAGAAGGGAACACCGGGGAGCTGTTTTTT. It yields the protein CASSQEGNTGELFF.

This clonotype was observed many times. The chain couples TRBV2 to TRBJ1-5, with D possibly being TRBD1 (5 bases). The CDR3 spans 16 residues. The germline V gene encodes CDR1 SNHLY and CDR2 FYNNEI. With 0 bases removed from V and 2 bases from J, the gap between germline ends came to 11 bases. In DNA, the CDR3 is TGTGCCAGCAGTGAAGCGCGGGGGGATGGCAATCAGCCCCAGCATTTT. Protein product: CASSEARGDGNQPQHF.

The sample holds many counts of this clonotype. CDR3: CASSSGTPDEQYF. CDR3 nucleotides: TGTGCCAGCAGCTCGGGTACACCGGACGAGCAGTACTTC. The rearrangement uses TRBV5-6 and TRBJ2-7; D not certain. Between the trimmed V and J ends, which lost 3 bases and 5 bases, there was a span of 12 bases. The CDR3 sequence is 13 residues long. CDR1 is SGHDT and CDR2 is YYEEEE in the germline V gene.

This clonotype was counted a few times. Germline is not matched at one junction end, which may reflect a read error. The rearrangement links TRBV27 to TRBJ2-5; 7 bases are a match to TRBD2. Per the germline V gene, CDR1 is MNHEY and CDR2 is SMNVEV (reference sequence). This CDR3 comprises 14 residues. The CDR3 protein is CASGFQGGSETQYF. The CDR3 bases are TGTGCCAGCGGTTTTCAGGGAGGGTCTGAGACCCAGTACTTC.

The rearrangement uses TRBV6-5 and TRBJ2-5; tentatively, D is TRBD2 (5 bases). The CDR3 is 13 residues long. Deletions cut 5 bases from V and 7 bases from J, with 14 bases between. Germline CDR1 MNHEY, CDR2 SVGAGI. CDR3 bases: TGTGCCAGCAGTCCCAGCGGATGGGGGACCCAGTACTTC. Amino acid sequence: CASSPSGWGTQYF.

The rearrangement uses TRBV7-9 and TRBJ1-2; D unresolved. CDR3 size: 15 residues. Germline CDR1 and CDR2: SEHNR and FQNEAQ (reference sequence). Trimming pared 1 base from V and 6 bases from J, leaving 15 bases between. The CDR3 region is CASSLDWGRVNGYTF. In DNA, the CDR3 is TGTGCCAGCAGCTTAGATTGGGGAAGGGTGAATGGCTACACCTTC.

With regard to this clonotype: One end of the junction fails to match germline, which may point to a read error. The V and J genes are TRBV5-6 and TRBJ2-4; 8 nucleotides match TRBD1. This CDR3 spans 18 amino acids. Germline lookup yields CDR1 SGHDT and CDR2 YYEEEE. CDR3 bases: TGTGCCAGCAGTTTGGACAGGGATCTGCGGGTTGCCAAAAACATTCAGTACTTC. Its translation is CASSLDRDLRVAKNIQYF.

This clonotype was picked up many times. This rearrangement joins TRBV5-1 to TRBJ2-3, with D perhaps TRBD2 (6 bases). Trimming shortened V by 0 bases and J by 1 base, and 15 bases separated the two germline ends. Germline CDR1 reads SGHRS; CDR2 reads YFSETQ. The CDR3 is 17 amino acids. The CDR3 loop reads CASSLDRTKEGTDTQYF. Here the CDR3 DNA reads TGCGCCAGCAGCTTGGATCGGACTAAAGAGGGCACAGATACGCAGTATTTT.

The CDR3 reads CASRAGQSNQPQHF. The CDR3 DNA reads as TGTGCCAGCAGGGCCGGTCAGAGCAATCAGCCCCAGCATTTT. J is TRBJ1-5 and V is TRBV28, with D unclear. The CDR3 is 14 amino acids. V shed 6 bases and J shed 1 base, with 10 bases lying between them. Germline assignment: CDR1 MDHEN and CDR2 SYDVKM.

This clonotype showed up many times. The chain has TRBV2 and TRBJ1-2; tentatively, D is TRBD1 (5 bases). CDR1 is SNHLY and CDR2 is FYNNEI in the germline V gene. The CDR3 is 13 residues long. Between the trimmed V and J ends, which lost 4 bases and 4 bases, there was a span of 10 bases. Here the CDR3 DNA reads TGTGCCAGCAGTGCACAGGACCTCTATGGCTACACCTTC. Amino acids: CASSAQDLYGYTF.

The table lists this clonotype with a few counts. V usage is TRBV30 and J usage is TRBJ1-5; TRBD1 agrees at 10 bases. The CDR3 contains 12 residues. J lost 6 bases, V lost 5 bases, and 1 base had no gene match. CDR1 GTSNPN and CDR2 SVGIG come from the germline V gene (reference sequence). This chain's CDR3 is CAWDRGLQPQHF. Written as DNA, the CDR3 is TGTGCCTGGGACAGGGGGCTTCAGCCCCAGCATTTT.

The J gene is TRBJ1-2, the V gene TRBV7-3; D ambiguous. Trimming left V 5 bases short and J 4 bases short, with 14 bases between. The CDR3 sequence is 14 residues long. Germline CDR1 and CDR2: SGHTA and FQGTGA. CDR3 residues: CASSPVGGIYGYTF. The CDR3 region has the DNA TGTGCCAGCAGCCCGGTGGGAGGGATCTATGGCTACACCTTC.

This clonotype was counted many times. This chain joins TRBV2 and TRBJ2-1, with D possibly TRBD2 on 5 matching bases. Germline loops: CDR1 SNHLY, CDR2 FYNNEI. V lost 5 bases and J 0 bases, leaving 11 bases between the germline ends. The CDR3 contains 15 residues. CDR3 in DNA: TGTGCCAGCAGTAAAAGCGGTCGCTCCTACAATGAGCAGTTCTTC. Translated, it gives CASSKSGRSYNEQFF.

The CDR3 loop reads CSVESVGVGNTEAFF. CDR3 DNA: TGCAGCGTTGAAAGTGTAGGGGTTGGGAACACTGAAGCTTTCTTT. The chain is built from TRBV29-1 and TRBJ1-1; D perhaps matches TRBD1 (5 bases). This CDR3 is 15 amino acids long. The germline V gene encodes CDR1 SQVTM and CDR2 ANQGSEA. Trimming removed 2 bases at V and 1 base at J, with 14 bases between.